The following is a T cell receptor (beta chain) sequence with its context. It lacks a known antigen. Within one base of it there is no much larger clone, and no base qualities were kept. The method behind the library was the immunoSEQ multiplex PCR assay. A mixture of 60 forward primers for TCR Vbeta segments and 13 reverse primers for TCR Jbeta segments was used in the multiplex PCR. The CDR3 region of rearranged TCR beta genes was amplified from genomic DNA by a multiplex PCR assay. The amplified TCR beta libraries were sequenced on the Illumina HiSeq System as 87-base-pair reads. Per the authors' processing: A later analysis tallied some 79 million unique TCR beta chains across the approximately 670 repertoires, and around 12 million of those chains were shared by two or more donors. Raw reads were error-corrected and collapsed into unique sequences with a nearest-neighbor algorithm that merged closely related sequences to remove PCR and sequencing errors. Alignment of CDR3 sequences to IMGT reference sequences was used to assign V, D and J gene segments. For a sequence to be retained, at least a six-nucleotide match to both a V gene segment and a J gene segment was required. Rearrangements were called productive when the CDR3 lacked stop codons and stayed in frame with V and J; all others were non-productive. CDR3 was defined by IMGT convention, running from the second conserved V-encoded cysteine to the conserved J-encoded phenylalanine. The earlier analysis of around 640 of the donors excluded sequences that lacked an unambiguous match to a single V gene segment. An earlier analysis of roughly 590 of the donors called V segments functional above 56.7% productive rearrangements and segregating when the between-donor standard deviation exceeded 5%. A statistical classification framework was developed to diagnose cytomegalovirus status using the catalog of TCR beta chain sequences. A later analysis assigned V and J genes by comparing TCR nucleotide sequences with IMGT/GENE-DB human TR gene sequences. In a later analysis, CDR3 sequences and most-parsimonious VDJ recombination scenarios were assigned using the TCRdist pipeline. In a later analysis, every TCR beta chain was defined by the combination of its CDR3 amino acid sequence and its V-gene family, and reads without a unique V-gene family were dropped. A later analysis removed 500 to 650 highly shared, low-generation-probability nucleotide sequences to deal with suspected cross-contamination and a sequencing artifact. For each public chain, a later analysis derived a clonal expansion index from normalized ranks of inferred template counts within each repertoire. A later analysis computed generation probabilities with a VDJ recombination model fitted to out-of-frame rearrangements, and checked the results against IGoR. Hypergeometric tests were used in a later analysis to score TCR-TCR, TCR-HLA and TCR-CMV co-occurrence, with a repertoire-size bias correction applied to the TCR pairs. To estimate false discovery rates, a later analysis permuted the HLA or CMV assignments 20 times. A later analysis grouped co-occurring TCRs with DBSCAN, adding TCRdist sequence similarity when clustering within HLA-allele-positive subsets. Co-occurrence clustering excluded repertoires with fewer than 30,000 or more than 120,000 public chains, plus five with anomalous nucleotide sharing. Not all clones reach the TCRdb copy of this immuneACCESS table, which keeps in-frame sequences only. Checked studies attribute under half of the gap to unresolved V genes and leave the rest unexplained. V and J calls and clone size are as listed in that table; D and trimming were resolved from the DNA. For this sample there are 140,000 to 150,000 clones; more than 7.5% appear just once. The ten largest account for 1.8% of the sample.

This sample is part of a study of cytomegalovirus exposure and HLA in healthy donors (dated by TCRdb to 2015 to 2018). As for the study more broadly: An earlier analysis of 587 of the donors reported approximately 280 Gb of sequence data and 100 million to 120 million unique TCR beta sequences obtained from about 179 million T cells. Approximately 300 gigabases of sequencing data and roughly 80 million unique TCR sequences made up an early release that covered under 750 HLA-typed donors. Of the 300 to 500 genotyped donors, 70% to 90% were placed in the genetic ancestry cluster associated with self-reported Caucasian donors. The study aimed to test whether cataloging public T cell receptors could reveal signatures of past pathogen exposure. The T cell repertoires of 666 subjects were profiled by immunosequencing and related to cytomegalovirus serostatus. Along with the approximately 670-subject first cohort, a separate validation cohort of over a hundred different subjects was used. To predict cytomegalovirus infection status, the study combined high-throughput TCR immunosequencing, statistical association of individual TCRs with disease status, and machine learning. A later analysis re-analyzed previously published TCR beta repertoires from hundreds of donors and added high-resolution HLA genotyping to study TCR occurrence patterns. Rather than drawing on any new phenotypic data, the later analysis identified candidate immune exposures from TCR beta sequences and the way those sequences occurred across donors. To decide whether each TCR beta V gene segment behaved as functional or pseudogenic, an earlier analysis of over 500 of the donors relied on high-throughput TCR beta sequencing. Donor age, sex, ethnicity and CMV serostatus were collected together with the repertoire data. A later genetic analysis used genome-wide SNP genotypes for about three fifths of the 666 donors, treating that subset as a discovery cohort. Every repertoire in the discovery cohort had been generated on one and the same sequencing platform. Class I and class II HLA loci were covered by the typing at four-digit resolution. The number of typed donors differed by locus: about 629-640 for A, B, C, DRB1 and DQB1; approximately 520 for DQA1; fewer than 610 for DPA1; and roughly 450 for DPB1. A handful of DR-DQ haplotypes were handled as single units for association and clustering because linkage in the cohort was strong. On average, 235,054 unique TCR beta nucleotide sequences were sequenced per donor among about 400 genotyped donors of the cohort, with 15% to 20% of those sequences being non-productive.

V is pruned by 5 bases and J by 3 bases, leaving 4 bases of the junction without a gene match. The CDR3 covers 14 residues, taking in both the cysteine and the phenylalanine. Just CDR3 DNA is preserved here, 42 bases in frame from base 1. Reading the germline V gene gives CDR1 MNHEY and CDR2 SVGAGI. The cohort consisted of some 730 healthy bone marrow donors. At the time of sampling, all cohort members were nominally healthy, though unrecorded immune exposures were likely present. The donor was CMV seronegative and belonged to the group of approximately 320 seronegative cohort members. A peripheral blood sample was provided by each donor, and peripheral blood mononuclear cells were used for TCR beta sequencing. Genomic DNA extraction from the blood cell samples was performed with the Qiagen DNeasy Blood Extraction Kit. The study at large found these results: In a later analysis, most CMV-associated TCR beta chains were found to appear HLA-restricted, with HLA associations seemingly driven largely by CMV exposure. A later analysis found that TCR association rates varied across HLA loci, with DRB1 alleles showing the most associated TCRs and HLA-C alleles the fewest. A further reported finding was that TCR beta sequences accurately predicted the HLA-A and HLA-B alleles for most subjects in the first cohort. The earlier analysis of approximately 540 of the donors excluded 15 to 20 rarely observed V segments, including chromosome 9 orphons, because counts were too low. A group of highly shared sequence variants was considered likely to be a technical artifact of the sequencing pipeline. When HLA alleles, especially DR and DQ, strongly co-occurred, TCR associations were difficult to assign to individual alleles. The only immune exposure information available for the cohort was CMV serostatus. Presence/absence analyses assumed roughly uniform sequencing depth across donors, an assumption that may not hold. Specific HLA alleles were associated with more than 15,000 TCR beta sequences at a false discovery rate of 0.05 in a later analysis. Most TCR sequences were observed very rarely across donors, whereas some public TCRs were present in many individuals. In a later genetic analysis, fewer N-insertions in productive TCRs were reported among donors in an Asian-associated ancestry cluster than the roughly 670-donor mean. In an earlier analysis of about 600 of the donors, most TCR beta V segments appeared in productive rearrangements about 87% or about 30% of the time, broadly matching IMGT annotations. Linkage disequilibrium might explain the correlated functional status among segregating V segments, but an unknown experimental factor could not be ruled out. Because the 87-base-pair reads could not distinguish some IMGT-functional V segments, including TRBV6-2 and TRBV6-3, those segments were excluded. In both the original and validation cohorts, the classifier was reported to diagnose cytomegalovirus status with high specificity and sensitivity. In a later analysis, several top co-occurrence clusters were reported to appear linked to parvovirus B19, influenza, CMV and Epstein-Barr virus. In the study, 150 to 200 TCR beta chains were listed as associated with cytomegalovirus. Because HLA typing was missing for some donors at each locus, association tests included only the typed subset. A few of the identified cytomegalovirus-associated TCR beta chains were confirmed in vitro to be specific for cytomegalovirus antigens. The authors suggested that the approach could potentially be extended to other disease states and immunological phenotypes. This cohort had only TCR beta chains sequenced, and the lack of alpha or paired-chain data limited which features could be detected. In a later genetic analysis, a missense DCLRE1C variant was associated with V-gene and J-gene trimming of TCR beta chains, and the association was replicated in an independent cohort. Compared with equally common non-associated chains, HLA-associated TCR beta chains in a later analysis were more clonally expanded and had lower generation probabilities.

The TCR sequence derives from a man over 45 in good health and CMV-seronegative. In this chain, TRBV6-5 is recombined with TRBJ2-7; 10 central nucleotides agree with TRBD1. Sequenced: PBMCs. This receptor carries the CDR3 CASSRQGAFYEQYF. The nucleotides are TGTGCCAGCAGTAGACAGGGGGCTTTCTACGAGCAGTACTTC.